This T cell receptor (beta chain) was captured in a study of blood T cell repertoires in COVID-19. Turning to the study itself: Samples representing acute and convalescent COVID-19 were sourced from the United States, Italy and Spain. PBMCs, B-cell-depleted T cells, or T cells were the source of the cDNA or gDNA that made up the material.

The J segment lost 3 bases and the V segment lost 1 base, leaving 9 bases of the junction unmatched. This CDR3 comprises 17 residues. In germline, CDR1 is SGHRS, CDR2 YFSETQ. Authors' analysis steps: Nucleated cell number was recorded as an estimate derived from reference gene primer amplification. Repertoires were generated with immunoSEQ multiplex PCR, while TCRdb's copy carries only in-frame clones and drops some. Clone size and the V and J calls come from that table; the DNA yielded D and trimming. The table has about 84,000 clones, about 88% seen once; the top ten hold roughly 1.2%. The sequenced sample consisted of peripheral blood. The genes are TRBV5-1 and TRBJ2-2; 7 bases are shared with TRBD1. The receptor's source is a man of 80 years or more with active or convalescent COVID-19. The CDR3 sequence is CASSLRWDSDYTGELFF. In DNA, the CDR3 is TGCGCCAGCAGCTTGAGGTGGGACAGTGATTACACCGGGGAGCTGTTTTTT.